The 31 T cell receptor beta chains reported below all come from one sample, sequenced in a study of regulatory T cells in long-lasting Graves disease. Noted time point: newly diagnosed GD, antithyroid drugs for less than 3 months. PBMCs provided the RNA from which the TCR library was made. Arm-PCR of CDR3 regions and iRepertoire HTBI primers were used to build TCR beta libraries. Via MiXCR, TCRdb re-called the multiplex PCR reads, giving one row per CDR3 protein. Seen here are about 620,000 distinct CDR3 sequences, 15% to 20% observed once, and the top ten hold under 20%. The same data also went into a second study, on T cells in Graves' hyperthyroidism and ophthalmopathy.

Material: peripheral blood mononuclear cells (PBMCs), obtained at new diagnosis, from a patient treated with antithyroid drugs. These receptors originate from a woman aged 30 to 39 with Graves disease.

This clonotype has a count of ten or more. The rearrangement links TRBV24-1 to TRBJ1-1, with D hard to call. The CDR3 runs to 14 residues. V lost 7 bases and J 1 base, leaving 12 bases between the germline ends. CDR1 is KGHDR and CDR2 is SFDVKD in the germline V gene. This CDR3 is CATRASVANTEAFF. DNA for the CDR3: TGTGCCACCAGGGCCTCGGTTGCGAACACTGAAGCTTTCTTT.

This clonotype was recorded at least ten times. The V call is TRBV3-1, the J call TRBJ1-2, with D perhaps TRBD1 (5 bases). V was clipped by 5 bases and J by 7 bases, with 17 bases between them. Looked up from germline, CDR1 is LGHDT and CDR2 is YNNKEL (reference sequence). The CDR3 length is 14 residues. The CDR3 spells CASSLNRSPSGYTF. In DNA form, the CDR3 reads TGTGCCAGCAGCTTGAACAGGTCCCCCAGTGGCTACACCTTC.

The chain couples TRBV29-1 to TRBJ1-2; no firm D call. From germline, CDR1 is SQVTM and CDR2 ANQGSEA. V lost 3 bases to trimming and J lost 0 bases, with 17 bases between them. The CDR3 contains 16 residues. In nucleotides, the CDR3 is TGCAGCGTTGACGTCCCCCCTGGTATCACTAACTATGGCTACACCTTC. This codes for CSVDVPPGITNYGYTF.

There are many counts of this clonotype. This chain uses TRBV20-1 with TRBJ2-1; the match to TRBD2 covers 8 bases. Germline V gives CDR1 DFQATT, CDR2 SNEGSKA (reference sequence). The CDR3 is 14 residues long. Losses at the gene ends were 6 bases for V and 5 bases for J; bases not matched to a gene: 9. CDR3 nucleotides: TGCAGTGCAACCGGGACTAGAGGTAACAATGAGCAGTTCTTC. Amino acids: CSATGTRGNNEQFF.

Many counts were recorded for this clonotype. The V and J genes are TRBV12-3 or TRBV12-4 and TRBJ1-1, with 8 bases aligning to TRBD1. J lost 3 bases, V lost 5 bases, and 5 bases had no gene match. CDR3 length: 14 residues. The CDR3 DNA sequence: TGTGCCAGCAGTCAGGGGGCATTGGACACTGAAGCTTTCTTT. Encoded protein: CASSQGALDTEAFF.

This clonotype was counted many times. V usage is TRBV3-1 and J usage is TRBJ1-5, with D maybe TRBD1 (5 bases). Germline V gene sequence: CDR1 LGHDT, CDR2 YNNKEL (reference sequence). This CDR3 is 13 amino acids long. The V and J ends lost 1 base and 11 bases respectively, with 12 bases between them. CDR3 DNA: TGTGCCAGCAGCCAAGGGTCGAGGGGAGCCCAGCATTTT. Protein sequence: CASSQGSRGAQHF.

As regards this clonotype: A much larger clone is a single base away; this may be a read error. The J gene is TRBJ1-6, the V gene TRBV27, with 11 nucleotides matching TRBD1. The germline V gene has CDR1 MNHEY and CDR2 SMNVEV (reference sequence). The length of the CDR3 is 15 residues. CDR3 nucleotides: TGTGCCAGCAGTTTATCCGGGACAGGGGGTTCACCCCCCCACTTT. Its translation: CASSLSGTGGSPPHF.

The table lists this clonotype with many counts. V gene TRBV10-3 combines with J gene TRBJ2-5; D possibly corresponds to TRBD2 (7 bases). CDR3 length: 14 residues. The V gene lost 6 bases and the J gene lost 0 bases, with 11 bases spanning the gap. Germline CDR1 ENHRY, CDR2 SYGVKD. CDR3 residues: CAISTGGNQETQYF. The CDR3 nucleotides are TGTGCCATCAGCACGGGGGGCAACCAAGAGACCCAGTACTTC.

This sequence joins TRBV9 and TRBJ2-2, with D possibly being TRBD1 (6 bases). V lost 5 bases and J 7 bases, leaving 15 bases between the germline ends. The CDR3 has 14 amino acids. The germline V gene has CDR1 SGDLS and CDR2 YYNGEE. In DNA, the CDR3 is TGTGCCAGCAGTTTAGAACAGGGAGTCGGGGAGCTGTTTTTT. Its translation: CASSLEQGVGELFF.

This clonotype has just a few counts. The CDR3 DNA follows: TGCGCCAGCAGCGACGACAGGGACGAGCAGTACTTC. It yields the protein CASSDDRDEQYF. The chain recombines TRBV5-1 with TRBJ2-7; 7 nucleotides match TRBD1. V shed 4 bases and J 5 bases; nucleotides not matched to a gene: 3. The CDR3 extends over 12 amino acids. Germline CDR1 is SGHRS and CDR2 is YFSETQ.

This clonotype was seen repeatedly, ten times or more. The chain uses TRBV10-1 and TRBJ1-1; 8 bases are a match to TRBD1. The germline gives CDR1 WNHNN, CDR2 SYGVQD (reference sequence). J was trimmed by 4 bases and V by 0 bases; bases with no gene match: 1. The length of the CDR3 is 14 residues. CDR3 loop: CASSESTGGTEAFF. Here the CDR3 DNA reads TGCGCCAGCAGTGAGTCCACAGGGGGCACTGAAGCTTTCTTT.

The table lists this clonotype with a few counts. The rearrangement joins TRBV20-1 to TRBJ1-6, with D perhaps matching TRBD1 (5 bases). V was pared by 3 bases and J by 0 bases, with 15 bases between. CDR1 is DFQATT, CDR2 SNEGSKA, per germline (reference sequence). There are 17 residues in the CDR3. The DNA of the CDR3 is TGCAGTGCTAGGATACAGGCGCAGAGCTCCTATAATTCACCCCTCCACTTT. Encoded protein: CSARIQAQSSYNSPLHF.

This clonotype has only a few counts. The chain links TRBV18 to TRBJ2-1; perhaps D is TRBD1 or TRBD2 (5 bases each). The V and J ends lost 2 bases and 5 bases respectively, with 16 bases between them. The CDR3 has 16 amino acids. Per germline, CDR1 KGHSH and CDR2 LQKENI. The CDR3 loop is CASSPSLGTANNEQFF. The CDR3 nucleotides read TGTGCCAGCTCACCAAGTCTCGGGACCGCTAACAATGAGCAGTTCTTC.

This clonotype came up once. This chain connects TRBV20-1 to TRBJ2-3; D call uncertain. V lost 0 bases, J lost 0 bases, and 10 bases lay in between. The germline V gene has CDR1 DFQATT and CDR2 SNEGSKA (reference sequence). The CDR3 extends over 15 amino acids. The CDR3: CSARDHGSSTDTQYF. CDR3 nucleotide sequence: TGCAGTGCTAGAGATCACGGATCTAGCACAGATACGCAGTATTTT.

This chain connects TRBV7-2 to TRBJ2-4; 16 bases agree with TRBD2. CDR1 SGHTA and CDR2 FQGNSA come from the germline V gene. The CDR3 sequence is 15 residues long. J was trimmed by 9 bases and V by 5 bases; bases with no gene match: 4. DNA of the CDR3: TGTGCCAGCAGCGAGGGACTAGCGGGAGGGCCCATTCAGTACTTC. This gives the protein CASSEGLAGGPIQYF.

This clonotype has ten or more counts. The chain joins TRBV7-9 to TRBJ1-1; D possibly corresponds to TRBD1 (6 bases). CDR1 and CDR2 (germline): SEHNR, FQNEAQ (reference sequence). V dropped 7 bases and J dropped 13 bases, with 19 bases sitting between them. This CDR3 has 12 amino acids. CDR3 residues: CASNGGRGWIFF. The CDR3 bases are TGTGCCAGCAACGGGGGGCGCGGGTGGATTTTCTTT.

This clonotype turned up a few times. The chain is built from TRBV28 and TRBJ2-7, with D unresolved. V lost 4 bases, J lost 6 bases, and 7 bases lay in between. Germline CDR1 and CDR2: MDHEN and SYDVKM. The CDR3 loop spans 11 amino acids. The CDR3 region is CASSSPSEQYF. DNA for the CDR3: TGTGCCAGCAGTTCCCCCAGCGAGCAGTACTTC.

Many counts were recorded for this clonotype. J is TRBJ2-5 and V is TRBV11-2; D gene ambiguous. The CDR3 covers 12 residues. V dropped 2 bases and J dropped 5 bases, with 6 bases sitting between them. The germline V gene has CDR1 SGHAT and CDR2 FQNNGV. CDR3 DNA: TGTGCCAGCAGCTTACTGGTGGAGACCCAGTACTTC. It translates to CASSLLVETQYF.

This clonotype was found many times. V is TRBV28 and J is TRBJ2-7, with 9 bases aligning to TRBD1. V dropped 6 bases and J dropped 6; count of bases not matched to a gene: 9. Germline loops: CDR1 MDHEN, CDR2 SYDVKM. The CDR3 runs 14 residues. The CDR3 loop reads CASSRDRVRSEQYF. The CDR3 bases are TGTGCCAGCAGCCGGGACAGGGTGCGATCCGAGCAGTACTTC.

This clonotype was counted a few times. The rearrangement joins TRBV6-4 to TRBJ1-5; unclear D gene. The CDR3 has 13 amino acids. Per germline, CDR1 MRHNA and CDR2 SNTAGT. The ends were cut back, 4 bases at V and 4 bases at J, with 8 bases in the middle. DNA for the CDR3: TGTGCCAGCAGTGTTGGGCCAAATCAGCCCCAGCATTTT. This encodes CASSVGPNQPQHF.

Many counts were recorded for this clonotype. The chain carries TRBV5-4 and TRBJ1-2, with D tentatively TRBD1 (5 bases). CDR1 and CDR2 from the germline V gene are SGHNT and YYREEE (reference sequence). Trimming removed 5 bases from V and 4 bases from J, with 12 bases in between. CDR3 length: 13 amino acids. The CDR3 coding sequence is TGTGCCAGCAGATATGGGACGGCCTATGGCTACACCTTC. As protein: CASRYGTAYGYTF.

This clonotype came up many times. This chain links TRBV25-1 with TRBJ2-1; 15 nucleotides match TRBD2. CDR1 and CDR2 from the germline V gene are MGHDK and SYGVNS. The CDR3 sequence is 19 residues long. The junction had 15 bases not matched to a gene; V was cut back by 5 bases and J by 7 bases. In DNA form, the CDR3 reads TGTGCCAGCAGTCTACTACGGACTAGCGGGAGGGCCCTCGTTAATGAGCAGTTCTTC. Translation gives CASSLLRTSGRALVNEQFF.

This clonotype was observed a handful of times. CDR3 residues: CSARPAGTGTNTEAFF. CDR3 DNA sequence: TGCAGTGCTAGACCCGCCGGGACAGGGACGAACACTGAAGCTTTCTTT. V is TRBV20-1 and J is TRBJ1-1, with 9 bases identical to TRBD1. The germline V gene has CDR1 DFQATT and CDR2 SNEGSKA (reference sequence). V lost 2 bases and J lost 1; bases outside the gene matches: 8. This CDR3 comprises 16 residues.

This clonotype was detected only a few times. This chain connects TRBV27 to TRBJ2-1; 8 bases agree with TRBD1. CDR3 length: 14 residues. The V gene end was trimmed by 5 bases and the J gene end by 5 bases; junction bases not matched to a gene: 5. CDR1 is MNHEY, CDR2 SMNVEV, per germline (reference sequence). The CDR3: CASSPDREHNEQFF. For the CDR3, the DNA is TGTGCCAGCAGTCCGGACAGGGAACACAATGAGCAGTTCTTC.

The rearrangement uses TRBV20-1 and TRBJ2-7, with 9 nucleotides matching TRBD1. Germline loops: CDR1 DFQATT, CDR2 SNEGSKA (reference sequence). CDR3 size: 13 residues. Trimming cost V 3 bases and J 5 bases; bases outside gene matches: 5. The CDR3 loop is CSASSTGGNEQYF. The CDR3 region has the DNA TGCAGTGCTAGCTCGACAGGGGGAAACGAGCAGTACTTC.

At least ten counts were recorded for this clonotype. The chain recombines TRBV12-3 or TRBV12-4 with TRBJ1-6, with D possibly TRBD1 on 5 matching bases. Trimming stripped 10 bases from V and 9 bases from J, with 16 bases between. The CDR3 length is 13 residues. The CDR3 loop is CAINLSGSSPLHF. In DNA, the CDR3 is TGTGCCATCAACCTTTCAGGGAGTTCACCCCTCCACTTT.

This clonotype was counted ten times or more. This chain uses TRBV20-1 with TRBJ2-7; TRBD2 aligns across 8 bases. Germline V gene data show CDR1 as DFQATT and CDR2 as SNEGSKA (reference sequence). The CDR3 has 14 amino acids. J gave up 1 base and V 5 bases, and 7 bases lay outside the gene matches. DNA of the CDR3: TGCAGTGCTTTTCGGACTAGCCCTTCCTACGAGCAGTACTTC. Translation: CSAFRTSPSYEQYF.

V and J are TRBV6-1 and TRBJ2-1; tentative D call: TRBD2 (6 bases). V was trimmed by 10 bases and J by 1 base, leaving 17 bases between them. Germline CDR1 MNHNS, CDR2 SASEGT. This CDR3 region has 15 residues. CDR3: CAIEDYTMSYNEQFF. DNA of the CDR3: TGTGCCATAGAGGACTATACGATGTCCTACAATGAGCAGTTCTTC.

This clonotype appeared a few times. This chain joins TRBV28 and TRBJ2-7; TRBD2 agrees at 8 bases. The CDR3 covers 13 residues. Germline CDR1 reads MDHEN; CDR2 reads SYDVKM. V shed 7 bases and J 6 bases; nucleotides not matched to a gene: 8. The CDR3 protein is CASKTGGPFEQYF. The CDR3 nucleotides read TGTGCCAGCAAAACGGGAGGGCCATTCGAGCAGTACTTC.

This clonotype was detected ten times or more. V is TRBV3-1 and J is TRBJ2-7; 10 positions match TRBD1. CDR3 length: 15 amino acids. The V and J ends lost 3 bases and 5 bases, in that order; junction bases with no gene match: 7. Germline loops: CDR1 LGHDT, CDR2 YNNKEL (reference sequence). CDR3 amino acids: CASSHAGTGDDEQYF. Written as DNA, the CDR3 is TGTGCCAGCAGCCACGCCGGGACAGGGGATGACGAGCAGTACTTC.

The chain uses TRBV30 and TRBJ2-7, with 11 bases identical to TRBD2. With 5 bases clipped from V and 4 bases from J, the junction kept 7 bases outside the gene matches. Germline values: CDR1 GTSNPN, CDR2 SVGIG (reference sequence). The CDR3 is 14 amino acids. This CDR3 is CAWGPGLAAYEQYF. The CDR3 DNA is TGTGCCTGGGGTCCGGGACTAGCGGCGTACGAGCAGTACTTC.